This entry lists 17 T cell receptor beta chains sequenced from one sample in a study of T cells after yellow fever vaccination. Via MiXCR, TCRdb re-called the 5' RACE reads, giving one row per CDR3 protein. The sample consists of 170,000 or so distinct CDR3 sequences, about a tenth of them appearing once. This specimen consisted of CD8+ T cells sorted from PBMCs, obtained 45 days after the yellow fever booster vaccination. These receptors originate from a man aged 18 to 35 who received the YFV17D yellow fever vaccine.

This clonotype was detected many times. This rearrangement joins TRBV9 to TRBJ1-1, with D maybe TRBD1 (5 bases). Germline loops: CDR1 SGDLS, CDR2 YYNGEE. V was cut by 0 bases and J by 4 bases, with 10 bases left in between. CDR3 length equals 14 residues. The CDR3 spells CASSVVGGGTEAFF. The CDR3 DNA sequence: TGTGCCAGCAGCGTAGTCGGGGGAGGCACTGAAGCTTTCTTT.

This clonotype has only one observation. The chain is built from TRBV30 and TRBJ1-3, with D unclear. The CDR3 runs 14 residues. V lost 1 base to trimming and J lost 4 bases, with 11 bases between them. The germline CDR1 and CDR2 sequences are GTSNPN and SVGIG (reference sequence). CDR3: CAWSGGYGGNTIYF. Here the CDR3 DNA reads TGTGCCTGGAGTGGGGGATACGGGGGAAACACCATATATTTT.

This clonotype was found many times. V usage is TRBV12-3 or TRBV12-4 and J usage is TRBJ2-2; D is perhaps TRBD1 or TRBD2 (5 bases each). Trimming shortened V by 6 bases and J by 5 bases, and 13 bases separated the two germline ends. CDR3 length equals 14 residues. CDR3: CASSPVGRTGELFF. The CDR3 DNA follows: TGTGCCAGCAGCCCAGTGGGACGGACCGGGGAGCTGTTTTTT.

This clonotype was counted at least ten times. The chain has TRBV6-5 and TRBJ1-1; 9 bases agree with TRBD1. The CDR3 sequence is 13 residues long. Germline CDR1 MNHEY, CDR2 SVGAGI. Unmatched junction bases numbered 5, after V lost 2 bases and J lost 10 bases. The CDR3 DNA reads TGTGCCAGCAGTTACGGGACAGGGTTTTTAGCTTTCTTT. Translating it yields CASSYGTGFLAFF.

V is TRBV7-9 and J is TRBJ2-3; D unclear. CDR1 SEHNR and CDR2 FQNEAQ come from the germline V gene (reference sequence). This CDR3 is built from 11 residues. V lost 5 bases to trimming and J lost 6 bases, with 6 bases between them. The CDR3 DNA reads TGTGCCAGCAGCCCGGCCGATACGCAGTATTTT. It translates to CASSPADTQYF.

There are a few counts of this clonotype. CDR3 sequence reads: CASSLEGLVWTDTQYF. CDR3 in DNA: TGTGCCAGCAGTCTAGAGGGTTTGGTTTGGACAGATACGCAGTATTTT. V is TRBV12-3 or TRBV12-4 and J is TRBJ2-3; perhaps TRBD2 as D (5 bases). The CDR3 has 16 residues. V was pared by 5 bases and J by 3 bases, with 18 bases between.

The table lists this clonotype with a count of one. The chain recombines TRBV11-2 with TRBJ2-7; D unclear. This CDR3 comprises 12 residues. The V and J ends lost 5 bases and 6 bases respectively, with 11 bases between them. Germline V gives CDR1 SGHAT, CDR2 FQNNGV. The CDR3 spells CASSPLRPEQYF. The CDR3, as DNA: TGTGCCAGCAGCCCTCTCCGTCCCGAGCAGTACTTC.

This clonotype came up a few times. The chain employs TRBV12-5 and TRBJ2-1; a possible D gene is TRBD2 (6 bases). Germline V CDR1 and CDR2: LGHNT, FRNRAP. There are 14 residues in the CDR3. The V and J ends lost 8 bases and 5 bases respectively, with 16 bases between them. CDR3 nucleotide sequence: TGTGCTAGTTCCCCGGGGGACTCAGACAATGAGCAGTTCTTC. This encodes CASSPGDSDNEQFF.

Here the CDR3 reads CASSLGLAEGEQFF. The CDR3 DNA sequence: TGTGCCAGCAGTTTAGGGCTAGCGGAGGGTGAGCAGTTCTTC. V and J are TRBV27 and TRBJ2-1, with TRBD2 matching 7 bases. V lost 2 bases to trimming and J lost 9 bases; unmatched junction nucleotides: 7. The CDR3 covers 14 residues. CDR1 and CDR2 from the germline V gene are MNHEY and SMNVEV (reference sequence).

This clonotype came up a few times. The rearrangement uses TRBV3-1 and TRBJ2-7; D possibly corresponds to TRBD2 (7 bases). Germline CDR1 is LGHDT and CDR2 is YNNKEL (reference sequence). The CDR3 has 14 residues. V was pared by 1 base and J by 6 bases, with 13 bases between. The CDR3 nucleotides read TGTGCCAGCAGCCAAGTAAACAGGGAGGGCGAGCAGTACTTC. Its translation: CASSQVNREGEQYF.

The J gene is TRBJ2-7, the V gene TRBV21-1; the listed D gene, TRBD1, was not tested against the DNA. TRBV21-1 is described as a pseudogene. CDR3 length: 15 amino acids. CDR3 nucleotides: TGTGCCAGCAGCAAAGAAGGCAGGGTCACCTACGAGCAGTACGTC. Protein: CASSKEGRVTYEQYV.

The chain employs TRBV7-8 and TRBJ1-2; D unresolved. CDR3 length: 15 amino acids. Trimming took 1 base from V and 2 from J, leaving 11 bases between them. Germline V gene sequence: CDR1 SGHVS, CDR2 FQNEAQ. CDR3: CASSLGVGRNYGYTF. The DNA of the CDR3 is TGTGCCAGCAGCTTAGGGGTAGGGAGAAACTATGGCTACACCTTC.

This clonotype was recorded at least ten times. The chain couples TRBV7-2 to TRBJ2-7; D might be TRBD1 or TRBD2, each matching 5 bases. The V end was cut by 6 bases, the J end by 3 bases, with 12 bases between. The CDR3 is made up of 13 amino acids. Germline V lookup: CDR1 SGHTA, CDR2 FQGNSA. DNA for the CDR3: TGTGCCAGCAGGTTACTAGGGGACTACGAGCAGTACTTC. It encodes CASRLLGDYEQYF.

The V call is TRBV27, the J call TRBJ1-5, with TRBD1 identical over 7 bases. Unmatched junction bases numbered 2, after V lost 5 bases and J lost 4 bases. Germline V lookup: CDR1 MNHEY, CDR2 SMNVEV (reference sequence). The CDR3 extends over 13 amino acids. The CDR3: CASSGTDNQPQHF. The CDR3 DNA reads as TGTGCCAGCAGTGGGACAGATAATCAGCCCCAGCATTTT.

The chain recombines TRBV6-5 with TRBJ2-1; D is unresolved. V lost 3 bases to trimming and J lost 8 bases, with 11 bases between them. Germline V gene data show CDR1 as MNHEY and CDR2 as SVGAGI. The CDR3 has 13 amino acids. The CDR3 sequence: CASSYLSGYEQFF. In nucleotides, the CDR3 is TGTGCCAGCAGTTATCTATCCGGCTATGAGCAGTTCTTC.

This clonotype has only a few counts. The V and J genes are TRBV28 and TRBJ2-7; no firm D call. The V end was cut by 5 bases, the J end by 5 bases, with 19 bases between. The germline V gene has CDR1 MDHEN and CDR2 SYDVKM. The CDR3 is made up of 15 amino acids. For the CDR3, the DNA is TGTGCCAGCAGTCCCACCTCGGATCTTCTGGACGAGCAGTACGTC. Translating gives CASSPTSDLLDEQYV.

In its sample, this clonotype was seen a few times. This chain uses TRBV7-9 with TRBJ1-1; D unclear. V was trimmed by 6 bases and J by 5 bases, leaving 13 bases between them. The CDR3 covers 13 residues. CDR1 SEHNR and CDR2 FQNEAQ come from the germline V gene (reference sequence). CDR3 DNA: TGTGCCAGCAGGTTCCCCGGGCAAACTGAAGCTTTCTTT. It is translated as CASRFPGQTEAFF.